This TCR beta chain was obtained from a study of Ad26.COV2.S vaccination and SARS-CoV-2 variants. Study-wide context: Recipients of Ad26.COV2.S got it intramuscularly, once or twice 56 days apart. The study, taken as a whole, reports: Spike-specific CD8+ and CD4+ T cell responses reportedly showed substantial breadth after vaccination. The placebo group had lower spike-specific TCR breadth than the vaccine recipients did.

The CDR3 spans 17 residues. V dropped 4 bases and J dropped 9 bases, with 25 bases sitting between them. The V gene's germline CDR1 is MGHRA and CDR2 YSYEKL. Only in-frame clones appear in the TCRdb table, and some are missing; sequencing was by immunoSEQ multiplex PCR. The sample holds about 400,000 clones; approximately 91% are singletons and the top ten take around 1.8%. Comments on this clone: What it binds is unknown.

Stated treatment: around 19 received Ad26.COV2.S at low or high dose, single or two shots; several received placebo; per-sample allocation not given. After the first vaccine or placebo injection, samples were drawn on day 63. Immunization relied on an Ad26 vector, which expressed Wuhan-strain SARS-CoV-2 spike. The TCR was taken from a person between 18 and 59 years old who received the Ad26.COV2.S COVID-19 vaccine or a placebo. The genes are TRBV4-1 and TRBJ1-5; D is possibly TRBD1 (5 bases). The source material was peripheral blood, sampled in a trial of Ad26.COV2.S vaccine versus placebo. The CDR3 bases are TGCGCCAGCAGCCCTGGGTGGGGGTCCCTGGACGGGCTGCCCCAGCATTTT. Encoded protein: CASSPGWGSLDGLPQHF.